The next 2 T cell receptor beta chains were all read from a single sample in a study of cytomegalovirus exposure and HLA in healthy donors. Clones were read by immunoSEQ multiplex PCR, and TCRdb kept only the in-frame ones, dropping some. The table lists 140,000 or so clones, around 90% of them singletons, with less than 7% in the top ten. The sample was PBMCs. The receptors were sampled from a woman under 40 in good health and CMV-seropositive.

This chain joins TRBV4-1 and TRBJ2-4, with D perhaps matching TRBD1 (6 bases). V lost 8 bases and J lost 3, with 11 bases in between. The CDR3 spans 13 residues. Per germline, CDR1 MGHRA and CDR2 YSYEKL. CDR3 DNA sequence: TGCGCCAGCCAGGGGTATGACAAAAACATTCAGTACTTC. Translation: CASQGYDKNIQYF.

This chain connects TRBV19 to TRBJ2-2, with 8 bases identical to TRBD2. Germline trimming cut 3 bases from V and 1 base from J; bases unmatched to any gene: 4. CDR3 length: 16 residues. Germline CDR1 is LNHDA and CDR2 is SQIVND (reference sequence). This chain's CDR3 is CASSILSGGNTGELFF. CDR3 in DNA: TGTGCCAGTAGTATTCTAAGCGGGGGGAACACCGGGGAGCTGTTTTTT.